Sequencing of this T cell receptor (beta chain) was carried out in a study of Ad26.COV2.S vaccination and SARS-CoV-2 variants listed by TCRdb under 2021. Study-level background: Donors in the vaccine arm were drawn from COV1001, a phase I-IIa trial of Ad26.COV2.S in healthy adults that was multicentre, randomized, double-blind and placebo-controlled. Dosing of Ad26.COV2.S was intramuscular, at either 5x10^10 or 1x10^11 viral particles, delivered as one shot or as two shots spaced 56 days apart. TCRbeta repertoire sequencing was used to assess the specificity and breadth of SARS-CoV-2-reactive T cell receptors after Ad26.COV2.S vaccination. A total of 32 samples were included in the TCR-sequenced set, comprising approximately 20 Ad26.COV2.S vaccine recipients, 5 placebo recipients and 8 SARS-CoV-2 convalescent individuals. Trial participants were randomized into five groups of five, in which low-dose or high-dose Ad26.COV2.S was given once or twice, or placebo was given on both occasions. Blinding of investigators to trial group allocation was maintained during experiments and outcome assessment.

From cysteine to phenylalanine, the CDR3 is 13 amino acids long. CDR3 DNA only is kept here, 39 bases in frame from base 1. The germline V gene supplies CDR1 MNHEY and CDR2 SVGAGI. V and J lose 2 bases and 7 bases, and a span of 9 bases separates them. TCRbeta CDR3 regions were sequenced with the immunoSEQ Assay. After extraction, genomic DNA underwent amplification by bias-controlled multiplex PCR, followed by high-throughput sequencing. The authors' pipeline ran thus. To quantify the absolute abundance of each unique TCRbeta CDR3 region, sequences were collapsed and filtered. T cell fraction was estimated by normalization of TCRbeta template counts to usable DNA, with usable DNA being measured through amplification of reference genes present in all nucleated cells. Repertoire TCRs were annotated as SARS-CoV-2-specific when V gene, CDR3 amino acid sequence and J gene were exactly matched to a known reactive TCR set. The reference SARS-CoV-2 TCR set came from MIRA and was filtered for enrichment in COVID-19-positive ImmuneCODE repertoires, removing public or cross-reactive TCRs. Using the MIRA antigens, annotated TCRs were further analysed by specific ORF or by position within an ORF. Depth was the summed frequency of annotated unique rearrangements, while breadth was defined as annotated unique rearrangements over total unique productive rearrangements. Two-sided Wilcoxon rank-sum tests were applied when comparing TCR breadth between groups. TCRdb holds this immuneACCESS table with in-frame rearrangements only. Some clones are missing; in checked studies, unresolved V genes explain under half, and the rest has no known cause. V and J calls and clone size are copied from that table; D and trimming were computed from the DNA. The sample records 250,000 or so clones, about 83% of which are singletons. In total, the top ten clones hold 2.5% to 3.5% of the sample.

In regard to this clone: This receptor's antigen is unknown. The sample holds no much larger clone one base away, and base qualities are not on file.

Paper-wide results and their limitations: It was noted by the authors that total T cell responses may have been underestimated by the TCR breadth and depth analyses. Compared with placebo recipients, Ad26.COV2.S recipients showed higher spike-specific TCR breadth (P = 0.0014). The study was not powered to compare responses between vaccine doses or regimens. After vaccination, substantial breadth of spike-specific CD8+ and CD4+ T cell responses was reported. Vaccine and placebo recipients had comparable non-spike TCR breadth, which fits with the vaccine containing only spike.

Read against the paper, the sample's treatment or condition label means: roughly 19 received Ad26.COV2.S at low or high dose, single or two shots; roughly 5 received placebo; per-sample allocation not given. Repertoires of vaccine and placebo recipients were sequenced from samples collected on day 63 after the first injection. Between 29 July and 7 August 2020, Cohort 1b enrolled some 25 adults aged 18-55 years at one site in Boston, USA. Ad26.COV2.S was a replication-incompetent adenovirus type 26 vector expressing a prefusion-stabilized SARS-CoV-2 spike protein from the original Wuhan strain. Recombination linked TRBV6-5 to TRBJ2-1; the D gene is possibly TRBD2, with 6 bases matching. The TCR originated in a person between 18 and 65 years old who received the Ad26.COV2.S COVID-19 vaccine or a placebo. The sample was peripheral blood, taken in a trial of Ad26.COV2.S vaccine versus placebo. The CDR3 protein: CASSYPTSNEQFF. The DNA reads as follows: TGTGCCAGCAGTTACCCGACTAGTAATGAGCAGTTCTTC.